The 30 T cell receptor beta chains below all came from one sample that was sequenced in a study of beta chain features in type 1 diabetes. Findings of the study overall: A moderate, significant TCRB CDR3 shortening appeared in type 1 diabetes across four CD4+ subsets.

The entirety of the isolated RNA underwent reverse transcription, so expressed TCRB transcripts were sequenced. Produced via immunoSEQ multiplex PCR; TCRdb's table is partial and in-frame only. This table has 130,000 to 150,000 clones, about 13% appearing once. Their cognate antigens are unknown. The sample comprised central memory CD4+ T cells from blood. The receptors stem from a man younger than 35 with type 1 diabetes.

This clone was counted only a few times. The rearrangement joins TRBV11-2 to TRBJ2-1; 8 nucleotides agree with TRBD1. Germline V CDR1 and CDR2: SGHAT, FQNNGV. V was clipped by 6 bases and J by 6 bases; unmatched bases: 13. There are 16 residues in the CDR3. Written as DNA, the CDR3 is TGTGCCAGCAGTCGAACGTGGACAGGGTTTCTCAATGAGCAGTTCTTC. Translating gives CASSRTWTGFLNEQFF.

Only a few counts were recorded for this clone. The chain has TRBV29-1 and TRBJ2-3, with 7 nucleotides matching TRBD2. CDR3 length: 14 amino acids. V shed 6 bases, J shed 1 base, and the junction held 7 bases outside the gene matches. Germline V lookup: CDR1 SQVTM, CDR2 ANQGSEA. The CDR3 DNA sequence: TGCAGCGTCGAGCTAGCGGTTGGCACAGATACGCAGTATTTT. This sequence encodes CSVELAVGTDTQYF.

This clone was seen a few times. The chain is built from TRBV18 and TRBJ1-1, with 9 positions matching TRBD1. Trimming cost V 4 bases and J 6 bases; bases outside gene matches: 9. CDR3 length equals 15 residues. CDR1 and CDR2 from the germline V gene are KGHSH and LQKENI. This CDR3 reads CASSLTRDRDAEAFF. In DNA form, the CDR3 reads TGTGCCAGCTCACTAACTAGGGACAGGGACGCTGAAGCTTTCTTT.

The genes are TRBV29-1 and TRBJ1-2; possible D gene TRBD1, 5 bases. Germline V gene sequence: CDR1 SQVTM, CDR2 ANQGSEA. The V and J ends lost 7 bases and 3 bases respectively, with 9 bases between them. This CDR3 is built from 11 residues. CDR3 residues: CSAGGDYGYTF. The CDR3 nucleotides read TGCAGCGCTGGGGGTGACTATGGCTACACCTTC.

The V and J genes are TRBV29-1 and TRBJ2-7, with TRBD1 identical over 9 bases. CDR1 is SQVTM, CDR2 ANQGSEA, per germline. Trimming cost V 7 bases and J 3 bases; bases outside gene matches: 13. The CDR3 runs to 15 residues. CDR3 sequence reads: CSGPSPGQGIYEQYF. CDR3 DNA sequence: TGCAGCGGCCCCTCGCCGGGACAGGGAATCTACGAGCAGTACTTC.

This clone occurred a few times. The genes are TRBV29-1 and TRBJ1-5; D gene uncertain. Germline V lookup: CDR1 SQVTM, CDR2 ANQGSEA. The V end lost 5 bases, the J end lost 1 base, and 6 bases lay between the germline ends. The CDR3 contains 12 residues. CDR3 amino acids: CSVRTSNQPQHF. The CDR3 nucleotides are TGCAGCGTTCGGACGAGCAATCAGCCCCAGCATTTT.

This chain links TRBV11-2 with TRBJ1-2; possible D gene TRBD1, 6 bases. With 1 base removed from V and 7 bases from J, the gap between germline ends came to 7 bases. There are 12 residues in the CDR3. The germline CDR1 and CDR2 sequences are SGHAT and FQNNGV. The CDR3 DNA follows: TGTGCCAGCAGCTTAGCAGGGGCTGGCTACACCTTC. Translation gives CASSLAGAGYTF.

The chain employs TRBV10-3 and TRBJ2-3, with 7 bases that match TRBD1. Germline V gene lookup returns CDR1 ENHRY and CDR2 SYGVKD. The length of the CDR3 is 12 residues. V was clipped by 5 bases and J by 6 bases; unmatched bases: 2. Here the CDR3 DNA reads TGTGCCATCAGTACAGGGGAGGATACGCAGTATTTT. Translation: CAISTGEDTQYF.

V usage is TRBV27 and J usage is TRBJ1-1; no clear D. V was trimmed by 0 bases and J by 0 bases, leaving 5 bases between them. In germline, CDR1 is MNHEY, CDR2 SMNVEV (reference sequence). The CDR3 sequence is 14 residues long. The CDR3 spells CASSLSRMNTEAFF. Here the CDR3 DNA reads TGTGCCAGCAGTTTATCGAGAATGAACACTGAAGCTTTCTTT.

The chain has TRBV28 and TRBJ1-2, with 9 positions matching TRBD1. Germline V gene sequence: CDR1 MDHEN, CDR2 SYDVKM. The CDR3 sequence is 13 residues long. Trimming took 2 bases from V and 5 from J; bases not matched to a gene: 0. This chain's CDR3 is CASSLGQGYGYTF. The CDR3 DNA follows: TGTGCCAGCAGTTTAGGACAGGGGTATGGCTACACCTTC.

The chain couples TRBV6-5 to TRBJ1-2, with D tentatively TRBD1 (6 bases). CDR3 size: 13 residues. In germline, CDR1 is MNHEY, CDR2 SVGAGI. Deletions cut 5 bases from V and 3 bases from J, with 10 bases between. CDR3 coding DNA: TGTGCCAGCAGTGCGAGGGGGTACTATGGCTACACCTTC. This gives the protein CASSARGYYGYTF.

The chain employs TRBV7-9 and TRBJ1-5; D remains unclear. Per germline, CDR1 SEHNR and CDR2 FQNEAQ (reference sequence). Trimming removed 1 base from V and 4 bases from J, with 5 bases in between. The CDR3 has 13 residues. CDR3 sequence: CASSLDKNQPQHF. CDR3 in DNA: TGTGCCAGCAGCTTAGATAAGAATCAGCCCCAGCATTTT.

This clone has more than one count but fewer than ten. This chain joins TRBV19 and TRBJ1-2; 11 bases fit TRBD1. The CDR3 consists of 15 residues. Germline V CDR1 and CDR2: LNHDA, SQIVND (reference sequence). The V segment lost 4 bases and the J segment 4 bases; nucleotides outside the gene matches: 5. The DNA for the CDR3 is TGTGCCAGTAGTACCCGGGACAGGGGGTCCTATGGCTACACCTTC. Protein: CASSTRDRGSYGYTF.

The sample holds a few counts of this clone. V is TRBV5-1 and J is TRBJ2-3; D may be TRBD2 (5 bases). CDR3 length: 12 amino acids. Germline-derived CDR1 and CDR2 are SGHRS and YFSETQ. Trimming pared 1 base from V and 6 bases from J, leaving 6 bases between. CDR3 nucleotides: TGCGCCAGCAGCTTGTCGGGGGATACGCAGTATTTT. Translated: CASSLSGDTQYF.

This clone has a handful of counts. This chain joins TRBV5-1 and TRBJ2-7; no clear D gene. Trimming removed 4 bases from V and 0 bases from J, with 5 bases in between. The CDR3 is 12 residues long. Germline CDR1 and CDR2: SGHRS and YFSETQ. The CDR3 nucleotides are TGCGCCAGCAGCCTGACCTCCTACGAGCAGTACTTC. Translated: CASSLTSYEQYF.

This clone showed up just a few times. This rearrangement joins TRBV7-3 to TRBJ2-7, with D maybe TRBD2 (6 bases). Looked up from germline, CDR1 is SGHTA and CDR2 is FQGTGA. The V gene lost 2 bases and the J gene lost 0 bases, with 11 bases spanning the gap. CDR3 size: 15 residues. The CDR3 nucleotides are TGTGCCAGCAGCTTAGGAGGGACGGACTCCTACGAGCAGTACTTC. It translates to CASSLGGTDSYEQYF. Based on the CDR3 plus reference TRBV7-3 and TRBJ2-7, the full variable domain is GAGVSQTPSNKVTEKGKYVELRCDPISGHTALYWYRQSLGQGPEFLIYFQGTGAADDSGLPNDRFFAVRPEGSVSTLKIQRTERGDSAVYLCASSLGGTDSYEQYFGPGTRLTVT.

This rearrangement joins TRBV30 to TRBJ1-4; D is possibly TRBD1 (5 bases). CDR3 size: 13 residues. V was pared by 3 bases and J by 7 bases, with 12 bases between. Germline CDR1 and CDR2: GTSNPN and SVGIG (reference sequence). CDR3 region: CAWSRDEGEKLFF. The DNA for the CDR3 is TGTGCCTGGAGCCGGGACGAAGGTGAAAAACTGTTTTTT.

This chain links TRBV5-1 with TRBJ1-4; D uncertain. The CDR3 runs 16 residues. Germline V gene sequence: CDR1 SGHRS, CDR2 YFSETQ. V lost 4 bases and J 3 bases, leaving 16 bases between the germline ends. CDR3 bases: TGCGCCAGCAGCCCGGATAGGGAGTCAGCTAATGAAAAACTGTTTTTT. Its translation: CASSPDRESANEKLFF.

This clone has more than one count but fewer than ten. The rearrangement uses TRBV29-1 and TRBJ2-7, with TRBD2 matching over 15 bases. The germline V gene encodes CDR1 SQVTM and CDR2 ANQGSEA. This CDR3 comprises 18 residues. J gave up 5 bases and V 7 bases, and 18 bases lay outside the gene matches. CDR3 protein: CSAKRKGLAGGRFDEQYF. The CDR3 bases are TGCAGCGCTAAACGGAAGGGACTAGCGGGGGGAAGGTTTGACGAGCAGTACTTC.

The chain couples TRBV29-1 to TRBJ2-7, with D perhaps TRBD2 (5 bases). CDR1 and CDR2 from the germline V gene are SQVTM and ANQGSEA. The CDR3 length is 14 residues. V lost 7 bases and J lost 3, with 19 bases in between. CDR3 in amino acids: CSARDGLFDYEQYF. The CDR3 DNA is TGCAGCGCTAGGGATGGACTTTTTGACTACGAGCAGTACTTC.

The chain combines TRBV9 with TRBJ2-3; no definite D call. CDR1 is SGDLS, CDR2 YYNGEE, per germline. This CDR3 contains 14 residues. Trimming removed 1 base from V and 7 bases from J, with 13 bases in between. The CDR3 nucleotides read TGTGCCAGCAGCGTACTAGGTGTGGAAAATACGCAGTATTTT. Protein: CASSVLGVENTQYF. Full variable domain (outside the CDR3, taken from reference TRBV9 and TRBJ2-3): DSGVTQTPKHLITATGQRVTLRCSPRSGDLSVYWYQQSLDQGLQFLIQYYNGEERAKGNILERFSAQQFPDLHSELNLSSLELGDSALYFCASSVLGVENTQYFGPGTRLTVL.

The chain recombines TRBV6-5 with TRBJ1-1; TRBD1 agrees at 9 bases. The CDR3 spans 14 residues. Germline V gives CDR1 MNHEY, CDR2 SVGAGI. The J segment lost 7 bases and the V segment lost 5 bases, leaving 8 bases of the junction unmatched. This CDR3 reads CASSGQQGASEAFF. The CDR3 DNA sequence: TGTGCCAGCAGTGGCCAACAGGGGGCTAGTGAAGCTTTCTTT.

The gene calls are TRBV30 and TRBJ2-3, with D perhaps matching TRBD2 (5 bases). V lost 3 bases and J 4 bases, leaving 14 bases between the germline ends. CDR1 is GTSNPN and CDR2 is SVGIG in the germline V gene (reference sequence). The CDR3 contains 14 residues. CDR3 region: CAWRGLAISDTQYF. CDR3 bases: TGTGCCTGGAGGGGGTTAGCGATCTCAGATACGCAGTATTTT.

The rearrangement uses TRBV30 and TRBJ2-5, with unresolved D. Germline V gene sequence: CDR1 GTSNPN, CDR2 SVGIG (reference sequence). The CDR3 length is 12 residues. V was pared by 2 bases and J by 1 base, with 5 bases between. The CDR3 coding sequence is TGTGCCTGGAGTCCGGTCCAAGAGACCCAGTACTTC. It yields the protein CAWSPVQETQYF.

The chain employs TRBV2 and TRBJ2-1; 9 nucleotides agree with TRBD1. V shed 6 bases, J shed 9 bases, and the junction held 6 bases outside the gene matches. This CDR3 has 13 amino acids. Germline values: CDR1 SNHLY, CDR2 FYNNEI. CDR3 nucleotides: TGTGCCAGCAGCCCCGGGACAGGGATTGAGCAGTTCTTC. As protein: CASSPGTGIEQFF.

This clone was seen once. A single base is all that separates this from a far larger clone, so a read error is likely. This chain joins TRBV7-2 and TRBJ2-6; D may match TRBD1 or TRBD2 (5 bases each). Germline CDR1 reads SGHTA; CDR2 reads FQGNSA. This CDR3 contains 16 residues. The V end lost 4 bases, the J end lost 2 bases, and 12 bases lay between the germline ends. As DNA, the CDR3 is TGTGCCAGCAGCTGGGGACCCGGGACTGGGGCCAACGTCCTGACTTTC. Its translation: CASSWGPGTGANVLTF.

The CDR3 loop reads CASSFDIYEQYF. In nucleotides, the CDR3 is TGTGCCAGCAGCTTTGATATCTACGAGCAGTACTTC. The J gene is TRBJ2-7, the V gene TRBV7-9; D unclear. The CDR3 contains 12 residues. CDR1 and CDR2 from the germline V gene are SEHNR and FQNEAQ (reference sequence). V was clipped by 3 bases and J by 3 bases, with 6 bases between them.

This clone was detected a few times. The chain is built from TRBV2 and TRBJ2-7; D is possibly TRBD2 (6 bases). Germline-derived CDR1 and CDR2 are SNHLY and FYNNEI. There are 15 residues in the CDR3. The ends were cut back, 5 bases at V and 0 bases at J, with 14 bases in the middle. CDR3 amino acids: CASSRPIGGSYEQYF. The CDR3, as DNA: TGTGCCAGCAGTCGCCCCATCGGGGGCTCCTACGAGCAGTACTTC.

In its sample, this clone was seen a few times. V gene TRBV29-1 combines with J gene TRBJ2-5; 7 nucleotides agree with TRBD2. This CDR3 contains 14 residues. The trim removed 2 bases at V and 3 bases at J, leaving 6 bases unmatched. Germline values: CDR1 SQVTM, CDR2 ANQGSEA. CDR3 protein: CSVESDRGEETQYF. CDR3 nucleotide sequence: TGCAGCGTTGAATCTGACCGGGGGGAAGAGACCCAGTACTTC.

This clone was found a few times. The chain uses TRBV28 and TRBJ2-6; a possible D gene is TRBD2 (6 bases). CDR1 MDHEN and CDR2 SYDVKM come from the germline V gene. There are 17 residues in the CDR3. Between the trimmed V and J ends, which lost 6 bases and 0 bases, there was a span of 15 bases. The DNA for the CDR3 is TGTGCCAGCAGGTCCGGGACGGGGGACTCTGGGGCCAACGTCCTGACTTTC. Amino acids: CASRSGTGDSGANVLTF.